The 25 T cell receptor beta chains below come from one sample, sequenced in a study of T cell changes during pregnancy in multiple sclerosis. Profiling relied on immunoSEQ multiplex PCR, and the TCRdb table lists in-frame clones only, not all of them. The top ten hold roughly 1.9% of the sample, which has 40,000 to 50,000 clones, around 92% seen once. This sample comprised CD4+ T cells from peripheral blood mononuclear cells, obtained after pregnancy. Receptor source: a female donor in good health, enrolled as a control in a pregnancy study.

The chain employs TRBV11-2 and TRBJ2-3; perhaps TRBD1 as D (5 bases). V was cut by 5 bases and J by 3 bases, with 12 bases left in between. Germline V gene data show CDR1 as SGHAT and CDR2 as FQNNGV. The CDR3 is made up of 14 amino acids. The CDR3: CASSPPRATDTQYF. CDR3 coding DNA: TGTGCCAGCAGCCCCCCCAGGGCGACAGATACGCAGTATTTT.

The rearrangement joins TRBV15 to TRBJ2-1, with D perhaps TRBD1 (6 bases). The CDR3 loop spans 16 amino acids. Germline values: CDR1 LNHNV, CDR2 YYDKDF (reference sequence). V was trimmed by 4 bases and J by 5 bases, leaving 18 bases between them. The CDR3 bases are TGTGCCACCAGCACGACAGGACTGGTATACCACAATGAGCAGTTCTTC. It specifies CATSTTGLVYHNEQFF.

The gene calls are TRBV6-6 and TRBJ1-3, with TRBD1 as a possible D gene (6 bases). The V end was cut by 2 bases, the J end by 1 base, with 12 bases between. The CDR3 has 16 residues. Germline V lookup: CDR1 MNHNY, CDR2 SVGAGI (reference sequence). CDR3 DNA sequence: TGTGCCAGCAGTTACGTTACAGGGCTTTCTGGAAACACCATATATTTT. It specifies CASSYVTGLSGNTIYF.

The chain uses TRBV5-4 and TRBJ2-1; 8 nucleotides agree with TRBD1. The V and J ends lost 2 bases and 2 bases, in that order; junction bases with no gene match: 6. The germline CDR1 and CDR2 sequences are SGHNT and YYREEE (reference sequence). The CDR3 is 16 amino acids. This CDR3 reads CASSFADRATYNEQFF. The DNA for the CDR3 is TGTGCCAGCAGCTTCGCGGACAGGGCTACCTACAATGAGCAGTTCTTC.

This sequence joins TRBV2 and TRBJ2-1; D is possibly TRBD2 (5 bases). Germline V CDR1 and CDR2: SNHLY, FYNNEI. The CDR3 is 14 amino acids. V lost 5 bases, J lost 3 bases, and 11 bases lay in between. The CDR3 loop reads CASSREPDYNEQFF. The CDR3 DNA reads TGTGCCAGCAGTCGGGAACCCGACTACAATGAGCAGTTCTTC.

This clone occurred once. V is TRBV5-1 and J is TRBJ2-7; the match to TRBD1 covers 7 bases. Unmatched junction bases numbered 8, after V lost 7 bases and J lost 1 base. The CDR3 contains 14 residues. CDR1 and CDR2 from the germline V gene are SGHRS and YFSETQ. The CDR3 is CASQQDRASYEQYF. In DNA form, the CDR3 reads TGCGCCAGCCAGCAAGACAGGGCTTCCTACGAGCAGTACTTC.

This chain links TRBV7-8 with TRBJ1-5; 12 bases are shared with TRBD1. Trimming cost V 5 bases and J 2 bases; bases outside gene matches: 10. From germline, CDR1 is SGHVS and CDR2 FQNEAQ. The CDR3 runs 18 residues. The CDR3 loop is CASSRGRDRGLGNQPQHF. In DNA, the CDR3 is TGTGCCAGCAGCAGGGGCCGGGACAGGGGGCTGGGCAATCAGCCCCAGCATTTT. Full variable domain (remainder filled in from reference TRBV7-8 and TRBJ1-5): GAGVSQSPRYKVAKRGQDVALRCDPISGHVSLFWYQQALGQGPEFLTYFQNEAQLDKSGLPSDRFFAERPEGSVSTLKIQRTQQEDSAVYLCASSRGRDRGLGNQPQHFGDGTRLSIL.

The chain joins TRBV7-2 to TRBJ1-4; unclear D gene. With 5 bases removed from V and 8 bases from J, the gap between germline ends came to 15 bases. The CDR3 covers 14 residues. The germline gives CDR1 SGHTA, CDR2 FQGNSA. The CDR3 DNA follows: TGTGCCAGCAGCGATAGGCAGATACAGGAAAAACTGTTTTTT. Protein product: CASSDRQIQEKLFF.

V gene TRBV5-1 combines with J gene TRBJ2-3; D might be TRBD1 (5 bases). The V end lost 4 bases, the J end lost 3 bases, and 12 bases lay between the germline ends. The CDR3 has 14 amino acids. Germline CDR1 SGHRS, CDR2 YFSETQ. The CDR3 loop reads CASSVDQGTDTQYF. CDR3 sequence (DNA): TGCGCCAGCAGCGTCGATCAGGGAACAGATACGCAGTATTTT. Filled out from reference TRBV5-1 and TRBJ2-3, the complete variable domain reads KAGVTQTPRYLIKTRGQQVTLSCSPISGHRSVSWYQQTPGQGLQFLFEYFSETQRNKGNFPGRFSGRQFSNSRSEMNVSTLELGDSALYLCASSVDQGTDTQYFGPGTRLTVL.

J is TRBJ2-5 and V is TRBV18; D possibly corresponds to TRBD2 (5 bases). V dropped 0 bases and J dropped 4 bases, with 9 bases sitting between them. Germline V CDR1 and CDR2: KGHSH, LQKENI. This CDR3 is built from 14 residues. The CDR3 reads CASSPPASGETQYF. In nucleotides, the CDR3 is TGTGCCAGCTCACCACCTGCGAGCGGAGAGACCCAGTACTTC.

This chain joins TRBV6-6 and TRBJ1-2, with D possibly being TRBD1 (6 bases). This CDR3 is 13 amino acids long. With 0 bases removed from V and 8 bases from J, the gap between germline ends came to 10 bases. Germline V gives CDR1 MNHNY, CDR2 SVGAGI (reference sequence). The CDR3 nucleotides read TGTGCCAGCAGTTACTCGGCAGGGGAAGGCTACACCTTC. Translation: CASSYSAGEGYTF.

In DNA form, the CDR3 reads TGTGCCAGCAGCTTAGTTCGGGCGCGGGGGAACAATGAGCAGTTCTTC. Translation: CASSLVRARGNNEQFF. The J gene is TRBJ2-1, the V gene TRBV11-2; TRBD2 aligns across 7 bases. Germline V CDR1 and CDR2: SGHAT, FQNNGV. Unmatched junction bases numbered 8, after V lost 1 base and J lost 5 bases. This CDR3 is built from 16 residues.

This chain connects TRBV2 to TRBJ1-2; TRBD1 might be the D (5 bases). Trimming pared 0 bases from V and 4 bases from J, leaving 15 bases between. Germline CDR1 is SNHLY and CDR2 is FYNNEI. The CDR3 totals 16 residues. CDR3 DNA sequence: TGTGCCAGCAGTGAAGCAGACCCGGGCAGGGCCTATGGCTACACCTTC. It encodes CASSEADPGRAYGYTF.

This chain uses TRBV28 with TRBJ1-2; the match to TRBD1 covers 7 bases. Germline values: CDR1 MDHEN, CDR2 SYDVKM. J was trimmed by 4 bases and V by 2 bases; bases with no gene match: 4. This CDR3 spans 14 amino acids. CDR3 nucleotides: TGTGCCAGCAGTTTAAAACAGGGGATCTATGGCTACACCTTC. It translates to CASSLKQGIYGYTF.

V usage is TRBV5-1 and J usage is TRBJ2-2, with TRBD2 identical over 9 bases. Trimming at V came to 7 bases and at J to 3 bases, leaving 10 bases not matched to a gene. Looked up from germline, CDR1 is SGHRS and CDR2 is YFSETQ. There are 16 residues in the CDR3. The CDR3 sequence: CASGLSSGDYTGELFF. Written as DNA, the CDR3 is TGCGCCAGCGGACTATCTAGCGGGGATTACACCGGGGAGCTGTTTTTT.

The chain couples TRBV28 to TRBJ2-5; tentatively, D is TRBD1 (5 bases). CDR3 length: 13 amino acids. CDR1 and CDR2 (germline): MDHEN, SYDVKM. Trimming took 2 bases from V and 3 from J, leaving 7 bases between them. CDR3 residues: CASSLRQKETQYF. The CDR3 nucleotides are TGTGCCAGCAGTTTAAGACAGAAAGAGACCCAGTACTTC. Together with reference TRBV28 and TRBJ2-5, the CDR3 gives the full variable domain: DVKVTQSSRYLVKRTGEKVFLECVQDMDHENMFWYRQDPGLGLRLIYFSYDVKMKEKGDIPEGYSVSREKKERFSLILESASTNQTSMYLCASSLRQKETQYFGPGTRLLVL.

The chain employs TRBV7-9 and TRBJ2-7; 7 bases match TRBD1. This CDR3 is built from 14 residues. Germline CDR1 SEHNR, CDR2 FQNEAQ (reference sequence). V lost 2 bases, J lost 5 bases, and 6 bases stayed unmatched. The CDR3 region has the DNA TGTGCCAGCAGCTTAAGAGGGGGCGGAAACGAGCAGTACTTC. Its translation: CASSLRGGGNEQYF.

This rearrangement joins TRBV19 to TRBJ2-7; D may be TRBD1 (6 bases). V lost 10 bases, J lost 3 bases, and 10 bases lay in between. The CDR3 spans 11 residues. CDR1 and CDR2 (germline): LNHDA, SQIVND (reference sequence). The CDR3 is CATTQGYEQYF. The CDR3 DNA reads TGTGCCACCACACAGGGCTACGAGCAGTACTTC.

The gene calls are TRBV4-3 and TRBJ2-5; 7 bases fit TRBD2. Germline V lookup: CDR1 LGHNA, CDR2 YSLEER. V was clipped by 4 bases and J by 1 base; unmatched bases: 3. CDR3 size: 14 residues. CDR3 DNA sequence: TGCGCCAGCAGCCCTAGACTAGCCCAAGAGACCCAGTACTTC. Its protein is CASSPRLAQETQYF.

The chain couples TRBV5-1 to TRBJ2-1; 10 nucleotides agree with TRBD2. Per germline, CDR1 SGHRS and CDR2 YFSETQ. The V gene end was trimmed by 2 bases and the J gene end by 2 bases; junction bases not matched to a gene: 4. The CDR3 is made up of 16 amino acids. CDR3 loop: CASSFSGRMTYNEQFF. DNA of the CDR3: TGCGCCAGCAGCTTTAGCGGGAGGATGACCTACAATGAGCAGTTCTTC. The full variable domain, in which reference TRBV5-1 and TRBJ2-1 provide the parts outside the CDR3, is KAGVTQTPRYLIKTRGQQVTLSCSPISGHRSVSWYQQTPGQGLQFLFEYFSETQRNKGNFPGRFSGRQFSNSRSEMNVSTLELGDSALYLCASSFSGRMTYNEQFFGPGTRLTVL.

This chain joins TRBV9 and TRBJ2-1; TRBD2 agrees at 9 bases. Germline V gene sequence: CDR1 SGDLS, CDR2 YYNGEE. The CDR3 has 17 amino acids. With 0 bases clipped from V and 8 bases from J, the junction kept 12 bases outside the gene matches. The CDR3: CASSVDPGGRAGDEQFF. CDR3 nucleotide sequence: TGTGCCAGCAGCGTAGATCCTGGCGGGAGGGCCGGGGATGAGCAGTTCTTC.

V is TRBV9 and J is TRBJ2-7; no definite D call. This CDR3 is built from 13 residues. In germline, CDR1 is SGDLS, CDR2 YYNGEE. With 0 bases removed from V and 3 bases from J, the gap between germline ends came to 7 bases. As DNA, the CDR3 is TGTGCCAGCAGCGTAGATTACAGCTACGAGCAGTACTTC. This gives the protein CASSVDYSYEQYF.

This clone has just one count. The same CDR3 arises from other DNA sequences in this sample as well. The rearrangement links TRBV18 to TRBJ1-1; TRBD1 matches at 8 bases. The germline gives CDR1 KGHSH, CDR2 LQKENI. J lost 3 bases, V lost 3 bases, and 0 bases had no gene match. This CDR3 contains 13 residues. The CDR3 nucleotides read TGTGCCAGCTCACCGGGACAGGACACTGAAGCTTTCTTT. Protein sequence: CASSPGQDTEAFF.

V is TRBV2 and J is TRBJ1-1, with a tentative D call TRBD1 (6 bases). CDR1 is SNHLY and CDR2 is FYNNEI in the germline V gene. This CDR3 region has 15 residues. V lost 8 bases, J lost 3 bases, and 19 bases lay in between. The CDR3 DNA follows: TGTGCCAGCGGACCCAGGGGTGGGGCGGACACTGAAGCTTTCTTT. This translates into CASGPRGGADTEAFF.

This sequence joins TRBV9 and TRBJ2-1, with D unclear. Looked up from germline, CDR1 is SGDLS and CDR2 is YYNGEE. Trimming left V 8 bases short and J 4 bases short, with 16 bases between. The CDR3 has 14 amino acids. Here the CDR3 reads CASAFGPNYNEQFF. The CDR3 DNA is TGTGCCAGTGCCTTTGGCCCAAATTACAATGAGCAGTTCTTC.